This T cell receptor (beta chain) was found in a study of long-term antiretroviral therapy in people with HIV. The ends were cut back, 2 bases at V and 2 bases at J, with 9 bases in the middle. The CDR3 sequence is 14 residues long. Per germline, CDR1 MDHEN and CDR2 SYDVKM. No fewer than two post-ART and no fewer than one pre-ART PBMC samples existed for each donor. The immunoSEQ assay was v3.0, run at survey level. TCRdb's table, derived via immunoSEQ multiplex PCR, lists solely in-frame clones and lacks some. The sample shows about 24,000 clones, about 76% of them seen only once. This receptor was obtained from a woman younger than 35 with HIV. The rearrangement joins TRBV28 to TRBJ2-5, with no clear D. The starting material was unsorted PBMCs, obtained at the start of antiretroviral therapy, before treatment. CDR3 DNA sequence: TGTGCCAGCAGTTTAGCTAGTGGGCAAGAGACCCAGTACTTC. It encodes CASSLASGQETQYF.